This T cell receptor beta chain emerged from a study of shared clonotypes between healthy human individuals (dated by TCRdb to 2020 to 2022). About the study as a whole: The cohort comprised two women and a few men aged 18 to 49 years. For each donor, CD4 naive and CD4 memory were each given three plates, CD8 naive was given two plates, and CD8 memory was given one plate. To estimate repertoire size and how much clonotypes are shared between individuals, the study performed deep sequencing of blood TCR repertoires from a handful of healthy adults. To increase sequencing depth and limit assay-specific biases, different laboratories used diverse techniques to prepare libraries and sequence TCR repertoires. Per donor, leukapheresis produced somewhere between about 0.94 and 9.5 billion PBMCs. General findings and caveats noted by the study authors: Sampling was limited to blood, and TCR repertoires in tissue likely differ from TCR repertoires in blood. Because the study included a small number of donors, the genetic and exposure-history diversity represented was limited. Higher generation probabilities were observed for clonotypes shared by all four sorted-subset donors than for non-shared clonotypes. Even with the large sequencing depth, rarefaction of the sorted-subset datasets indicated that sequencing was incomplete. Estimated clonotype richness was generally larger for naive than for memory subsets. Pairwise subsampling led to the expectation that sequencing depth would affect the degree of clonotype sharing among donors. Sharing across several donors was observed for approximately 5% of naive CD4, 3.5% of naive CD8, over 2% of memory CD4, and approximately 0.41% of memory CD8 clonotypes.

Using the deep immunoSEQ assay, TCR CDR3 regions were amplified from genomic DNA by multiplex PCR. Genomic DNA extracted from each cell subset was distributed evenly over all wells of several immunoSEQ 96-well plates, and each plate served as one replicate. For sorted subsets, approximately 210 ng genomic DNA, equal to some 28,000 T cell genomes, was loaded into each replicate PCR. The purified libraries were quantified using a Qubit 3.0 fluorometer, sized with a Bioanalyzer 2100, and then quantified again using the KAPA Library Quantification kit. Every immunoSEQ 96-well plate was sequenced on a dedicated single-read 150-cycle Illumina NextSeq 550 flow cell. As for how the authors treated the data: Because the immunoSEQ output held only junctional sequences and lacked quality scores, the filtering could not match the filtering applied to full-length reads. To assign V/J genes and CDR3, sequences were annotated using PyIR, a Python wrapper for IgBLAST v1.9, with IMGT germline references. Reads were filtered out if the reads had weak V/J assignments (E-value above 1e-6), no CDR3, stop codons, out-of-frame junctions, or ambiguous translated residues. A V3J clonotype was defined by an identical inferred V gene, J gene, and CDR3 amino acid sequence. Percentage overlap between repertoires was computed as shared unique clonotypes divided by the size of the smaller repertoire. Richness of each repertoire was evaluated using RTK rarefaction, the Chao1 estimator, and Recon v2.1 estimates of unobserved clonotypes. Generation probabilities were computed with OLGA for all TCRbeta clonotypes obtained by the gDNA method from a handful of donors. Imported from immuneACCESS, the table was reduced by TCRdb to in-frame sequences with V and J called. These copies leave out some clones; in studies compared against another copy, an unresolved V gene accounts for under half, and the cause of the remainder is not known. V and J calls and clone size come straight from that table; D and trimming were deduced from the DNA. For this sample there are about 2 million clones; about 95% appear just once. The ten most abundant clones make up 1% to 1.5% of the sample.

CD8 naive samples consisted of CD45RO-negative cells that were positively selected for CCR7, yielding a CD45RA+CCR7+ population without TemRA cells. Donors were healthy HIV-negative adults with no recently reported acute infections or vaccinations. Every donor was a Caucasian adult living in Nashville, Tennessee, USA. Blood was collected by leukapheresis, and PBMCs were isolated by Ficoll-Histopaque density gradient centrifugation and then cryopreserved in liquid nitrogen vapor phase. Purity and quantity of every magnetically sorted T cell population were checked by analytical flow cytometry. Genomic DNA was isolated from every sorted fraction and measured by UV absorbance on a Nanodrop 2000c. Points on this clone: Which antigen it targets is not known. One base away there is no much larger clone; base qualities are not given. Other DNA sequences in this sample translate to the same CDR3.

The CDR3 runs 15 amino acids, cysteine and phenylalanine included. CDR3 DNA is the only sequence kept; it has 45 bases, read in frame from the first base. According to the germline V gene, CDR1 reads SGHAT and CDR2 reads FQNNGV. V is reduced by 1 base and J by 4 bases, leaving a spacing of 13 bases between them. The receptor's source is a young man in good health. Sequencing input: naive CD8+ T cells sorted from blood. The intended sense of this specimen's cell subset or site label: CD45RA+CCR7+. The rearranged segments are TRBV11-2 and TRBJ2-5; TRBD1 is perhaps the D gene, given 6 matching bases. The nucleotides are TGTGCCAGCAGCTTAGGGGCTGGGGGCGGAGAGACCCAGTACTTC. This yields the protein CASSLGAGGGETQYF.